Below, 20 T cell receptor beta chains from the same sample are listed, as sequenced in a study of blood T cell repertoires in COVID-19. Libraries were prepared by immunoSEQ multiplex PCR; TCRdb keeps only in-frame clonotypes and omits some of them. The sample includes about 80,000 clones, roughly 80% of them seen just once. Sequencing was done on a sample of peripheral blood. The source of these receptors is a woman aged 70-85 years with acute or convalescent COVID-19.

The CDR3 bases are TGTGCCATCAGTGAGTTACAGGGACGGGCCGGGGAGCTGTTTTTT. Amino acids: CAISELQGRAGELFF. This chain uses TRBV10-3 with TRBJ2-2; possible D gene TRBD1, 6 bases. CDR1 is ENHRY and CDR2 is SYGVKD in the germline V gene. The CDR3 spans 15 residues. The V and J ends lost 1 base and 6 bases respectively, with 12 bases between them.

The rearrangement links TRBV11-2 to TRBJ2-1, with TRBD2 matching 7 bases. The V segment lost 8 bases and the J segment 7 bases; nucleotides outside the gene matches: 14. This CDR3 region has 15 residues. Germline V gives CDR1 SGHAT, CDR2 FQNNGV. DNA for the CDR3: TGTGCCAGCTTATCGTCAGCGGGGACGGGGAATGAGCAGTTCTTC. Translating it yields CASLSSAGTGNEQFF.

The chain recombines TRBV15 with TRBJ1-2, with D maybe TRBD1 (6 bases). This CDR3 spans 16 amino acids. Trimming stripped 1 base from V and 6 bases from J, with 18 bases between. Germline-derived CDR1 and CDR2 are LNHNV and YYDKDF (reference sequence). The CDR3 DNA sequence: TGTGCCACCAGCAGAGTACTAGGTGGGGGGGCCGATGGCTACACCTTC. The encoded protein is CATSRVLGGGADGYTF. The full variable domain, in which reference TRBV15 and TRBJ1-2 provide the parts outside the CDR3, is DAMVIQNPRYQVTQFGKPVTLSCSQTLNHNVMYWYQQKSSQAPKLLFHYYDKDFNNEADTPDNFQSRRPNTSFCFLDIRSPGLGDTAMYLCATSRVLGGGADGYTFGSGTRLTVV.

This chain uses TRBV6-4 with TRBJ1-1; perhaps TRBD1 as D (5 bases). Trimming pared 2 bases from V and 5 bases from J, leaving 9 bases between. The germline V gene encodes CDR1 MRHNA and CDR2 SNTAGT. The CDR3 totals 13 residues. The CDR3, as DNA: TGTGCCAGCAGTGACACGGGGGAGACTGAAGCTTTCTTT. Translation gives CASSDTGETEAFF.

In this sample, this clone turned up a few times. The chain employs TRBV12-5 and TRBJ1-3; D gene unclear. V was pared by 5 bases and J by 1 base, with 3 bases between. The CDR3 is 12 residues long. The germline gives CDR1 LGHNT, CDR2 FRNRAP. In DNA, the CDR3 is TGTGCTAGTGGTCAGTCTGGAAACACCATATATTTT. Residues: CASGQSGNTIYF. Supplemented by reference TRBV12-5 and TRBJ1-3, the full variable domain reads DARVTQTPRHKVTEMGQEVTMRCQPILGHNTVFWYRQTMMQGLELLAYFRNRAPLDDSGMPKDRFSAEMPDATLATLKIQPSEPRDSAVYFCASGQSGNTIYFGEGSWLTVV.

The CDR3 here is CASSPQGAISYEQYF. CDR3 bases: TGTGCCAGCAGTCCGCAGGGGGCTATCTCCTACGAGCAGTACTTC. This chain connects TRBV27 to TRBJ2-7, with 8 bases that match TRBD1. Germline CDR1 is MNHEY and CDR2 is SMNVEV (reference sequence). The CDR3 spans 15 residues. Trimming at V came to 5 bases and at J to 0 bases, leaving 6 bases not matched to a gene.

J is TRBJ1-5 and V is TRBV19; the D is unclear. The CDR3 runs 15 residues. Germline V CDR1 and CDR2: LNHDA, SQIVND (reference sequence). V was pared by 3 bases and J by 7 bases, with 16 bases between. The CDR3 bases are TGTGCCAGTAGTATCCAATCAGGATCTACGCAGCCCCAGCATTTT. This translates into CASSIQSGSTQPQHF.

V is TRBV18 and J is TRBJ1-2; a weak D match, TRBD1 (5 bases). In germline, CDR1 is KGHSH, CDR2 LQKENI. Trimming cost V 3 bases and J 7 bases, with 15 bases left between them. This CDR3 contains 14 residues. The DNA for the CDR3 is TGTGCCAGCTCACCGAAAACACAGGAGCTTGGCTACACCTTC. This codes for CASSPKTQELGYTF.

This chain links TRBV5-6 with TRBJ2-2; TRBD1 matches 9 bases. The CDR3 sequence is 13 residues long. V was clipped by 5 bases and J by 7 bases; unmatched bases: 3. Germline V lookup: CDR1 SGHDT, CDR2 YYEEEE. The CDR3 sequence is CASRTGGVGELFF. The CDR3 coding sequence is TGTGCCAGCAGGACAGGGGGTGTCGGGGAGCTGTTTTTT.

The chain couples TRBV3-1 (or the pseudogene TRBV3-2) to TRBJ2-1; TRBD2 aligns across 13 bases. Germline CDR1 LGHDT, CDR2 YNNKEL (reference sequence). CDR3 length equals 16 residues. J lost 11 bases, V lost 7 bases, and 14 bases had no gene match. CDR3 protein: CASTSGLAGVGGQQFF. CDR3 DNA sequence: TGTGCCAGCACCAGCGGACTAGCGGGAGTCGGAGGTCAGCAGTTCTTC.

The chain uses TRBV4-2 and TRBJ2-7; unclear D gene. The length of the CDR3 is 15 residues. V lost 0 bases and J 6 bases, leaving 15 bases between the germline ends. The germline CDR1 and CDR2 sequences are LGHNA and YNFKEQ. The CDR3 loop reads CASSQEKSGLREQYF. The CDR3 DNA reads TGTGCCAGCAGCCAAGAAAAAAGTGGGCTCCGCGAGCAGTACTTC.

This clone appeared a few times. This rearrangement joins TRBV10-3 to TRBJ2-2, with 8 bases identical to TRBD2. Germline V lookup: CDR1 ENHRY, CDR2 SYGVKD. This CDR3 contains 14 residues. The trim removed 7 bases at V and 4 bases at J, leaving 5 bases unmatched. The CDR3 nucleotides read TGTGCCATCACACAGCGGGAGACCACCGGGGAGCTGTTTTTT. Residues: CAITQRETTGELFF.

In this sample, this clone turned up once. This chain joins TRBV7-3 and TRBJ1-1, with a possible D match to TRBD1 (5 bases). The length of the CDR3 is 14 residues. Trimming took 5 bases from V and 3 from J, leaving 13 bases between them. The V gene's germline CDR1 is SGHTA and CDR2 FQGTGA. CDR3 nucleotides: TGTGCCAGCAGCCCCTTCGGGGGGGACACTGAAGCTTTCTTT. Translated, it gives CASSPFGGDTEAFF. Using reference TRBV7-3 and TRBJ1-1 for the parts outside the CDR3, the full variable domain is GAGVSQTPSNKVTEKGKYVELRCDPISGHTALYWYRQSLGQGPEFLIYFQGTGAADDSGLPNDRFFAVRPEGSVSTLKIQRTERGDSAVYLCASSPFGGDTEAFFGQGTRLTVV.

J is TRBJ2-1 and V is TRBV7-2, with unresolved D. The CDR3 extends over 17 amino acids. CDR1 is SGHTA and CDR2 is FQGNSA in the germline V gene. The V and J ends lost 4 bases and 5 bases respectively, with 21 bases between them. Here the CDR3 DNA reads TGTGCCAGCAGCTCATTTATTGGAGTATCCCCCAACAATGAGCAGTTCTTC. The encoded protein is CASSSFIGVSPNNEQFF.

The J gene is TRBJ2-5, the V gene TRBV5-1; 7 positions match TRBD1. The CDR3 is made up of 14 amino acids. Losses at the gene ends were 4 bases for V and 4 bases for J; bases not matched to a gene: 7. The germline gives CDR1 SGHRS, CDR2 YFSETQ. In DNA, the CDR3 is TGCGCCAGCAGCCTCAGGACAGGACGAGAGACCCAGTACTTC. It is translated as CASSLRTGRETQYF.

The gene calls are TRBV5-1 and TRBJ1-5, with a possible D match to TRBD1 (5 bases). Between the trimmed V and J ends, which lost 3 bases and 2 bases, there was a span of 18 bases. CDR3 size: 17 residues. Germline CDR1 SGHRS, CDR2 YFSETQ. In nucleotides, the CDR3 is TGCGCCAGCAGCTCACGCCCGCGGGGGGAAGGCAATCAGCCCCAGCATTTT. Translation gives CASSSRPRGEGNQPQHF.

The V call is TRBV24-1, the J call TRBJ2-1; 9 positions agree with TRBD1. The V and J ends lost 4 bases and 4 bases, in that order; junction bases with no gene match: 16. Per germline, CDR1 KGHDR and CDR2 SFDVKD. The CDR3 extends over 19 amino acids. Here the CDR3 reads CATSDPNTDRGDGYNEQFF. The CDR3 nucleotides are TGTGCCACCAGTGACCCAAACACCGACAGGGGGGACGGATACAATGAGCAGTTCTTC.

V gene TRBV5-1 combines with J gene TRBJ1-2, with 7 bases fitting TRBD1. The CDR3 consists of 14 residues. J lost 4 bases, V lost 0 bases, and 3 bases had no gene match. CDR1 is SGHRS and CDR2 is YFSETQ in the germline V gene. The CDR3 DNA sequence: TGCGCCAGCAGCTTGGTGGCAGGGGGCTATGGCTACACCTTC. As protein: CASSLVAGGYGYTF.

The table lists this clone with a count of one. This chain uses TRBV25-1 with TRBJ2-3; tentative D call: TRBD2 (5 bases). The CDR3 is 14 amino acids. With 1 base removed from V and 5 bases from J, the gap between germline ends came to 10 bases. The V gene's germline CDR1 is MGHDK and CDR2 SYGVNS. The CDR3 coding sequence is TGTGCCAGCAGTGAATTGTTACGGGGAGATACGCAGTATTTT. This codes for CASSELLRGDTQYF.

DNA of the CDR3: TGCGCCAGCAGCGGTGGGACAGGGGGGAATCAGCCCCAGCATTTT. It encodes CASSGGTGGNQPQHF. The V gene is TRBV5-1, the J gene TRBJ1-5; 11 nucleotides match TRBD1. Germline CDR1 reads SGHRS; CDR2 reads YFSETQ. The V segment lost 4 bases and the J segment 4 bases; nucleotides outside the gene matches: 4. The length of the CDR3 is 15 residues.